This entry describes one TCR beta chain. Its antigen is undetermined. Germline V lookup: CDR1 LGHNA, CDR2 YNFKEQ. V gave up 0 bases and J gave up 1 base, with 14 bases separating them. The CDR3 runs 17 residues. TCRdb analysed the 5' RACE reads with MiXCR anew, one entry per CDR3 protein. The sample yields 400,000 or so distinct CDR3 sequences, 25% to 30% seen once. This sample is part of a study of CD8 T cells in ankylosing spondylitis. Study-level results: A TCR beta motif made of about eight highly homologous variants seemed typical of ankylosing spondylitis blood.

This TCR was sampled from a male donor with ankylosing spondylitis. The chain combines TRBV4-2 with TRBJ2-3; no reliable D call. The specimen sequenced was blood, either unsorted or a sorted T cell fraction (not recorded which). CDR3 region: CASSQDSQTFGTDTQYF. The CDR3 bases are TGTGCCAGCAGCCAAGATAGTCAGACCTTTGGCACAGATACGCAGTATTTT.